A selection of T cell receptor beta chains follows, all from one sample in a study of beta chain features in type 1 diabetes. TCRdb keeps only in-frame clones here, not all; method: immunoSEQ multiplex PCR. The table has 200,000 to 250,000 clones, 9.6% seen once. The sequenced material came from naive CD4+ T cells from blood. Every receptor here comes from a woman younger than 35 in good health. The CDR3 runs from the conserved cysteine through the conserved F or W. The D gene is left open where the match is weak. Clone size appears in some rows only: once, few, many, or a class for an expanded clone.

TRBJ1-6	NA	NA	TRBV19	TGTGCCAGTAGTTCCAACATCCCGAGGAGCTCCTATAATTCACCCCTCCACTTT	CASSSNIPRSSYNSPLHF
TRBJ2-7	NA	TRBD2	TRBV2	TGTGCCAGCAGTGAAATAGGACTAGCGGCGACAGGCGAGCAGTACTTC	CASSEIGLAATGEQYF
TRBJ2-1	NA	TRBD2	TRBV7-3	TGTGCCAGCAGCCCGGGGCGGGGGGCCGGTGGGAATGAGCAGTTCTTC	CASSPGRGAGGNEQFF
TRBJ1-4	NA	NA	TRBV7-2	TGTGCCAGCAGCTTATCCCCCCGGACATCAACTAATGAAAAACTGTTTTTT	CASSLSPRTSTNEKLFF
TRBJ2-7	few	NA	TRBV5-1	TGCGCCAGCAGCGACTACTACGAGCAGTACTTC	CASSDYYEQYF
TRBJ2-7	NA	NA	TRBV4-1	TGCGCCAGCAGCCAAGACTCCCTAGCCGCCTACGAGCAGTACTTC	CASSQDSLAAYEQYF
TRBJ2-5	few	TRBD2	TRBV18	TGTGCCAGCTCACCACGGGCTAGCGGGGGCCAAGAGACCCAGTACTTC	CASSPRASGGQETQYF
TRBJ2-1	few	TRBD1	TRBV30	TGTGCCTGGAGGGGGCTGACAGGGATATACAATGAGCAGTTCTTC	CAWRGLTGIYNEQFF
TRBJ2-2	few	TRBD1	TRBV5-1	TGCGCCAGCAGCTTGGAGACAGGGACCAACACCGGGGAGCTGTTTTTT	CASSLETGTNTGELFF
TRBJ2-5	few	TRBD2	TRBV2	TGTGCCAGTGTCCTAGCGGGAGGCAATCAAGAGACCCAGTACTTC	CASVLAGGNQETQYF
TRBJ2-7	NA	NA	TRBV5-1	TGCGCCAGCAGCGCCGGGACATCGAACGAGCAGTACTTC	CASSAGTSNEQYF
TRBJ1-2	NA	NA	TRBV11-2	TGTGCCAGCAGCTTATCGTGGGTCCGGGACAACTCGGACTATGGCTACACCTTC	CASSLSWVRDNSDYGYTF
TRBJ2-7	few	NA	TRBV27	TGTGCCAGCAGTGATCGGACAGCGTCAATTTACGAGCAGTACTTC	CASSDRTASIYEQYF